This record concerns one T cell receptor (beta chain) sequence. This clone's antigen is unknown. Per-base qualities were not stored, and no clone one base away is much larger. TCR CDR3 regions were amplified from genomic DNA by multiplex PCR using the deep immunoSEQ assay. Genomic DNA extracted from each cell subset was distributed evenly over all wells of several immunoSEQ 96-well plates, and each plate served as one replicate. For sorted subsets, each replicate PCR was loaded with about 0.2 ug genomic DNA, equivalent to 25,000 to 35,000 T cell genomes. Purified libraries were measured with a Qubit 3.0 fluorometer, size-checked on a Bioanalyzer 2100, and measured again with the KAPA Library Quantification kit. Every immunoSEQ 96-well plate was sequenced on a separate single-read 150-cycle Illumina NextSeq 550 flow cell. The source study handled its data this way. The immunoSEQ output contained only junctional sequences without quality scores, so filtering could not match that applied to full-length reads. To assign V/J genes and CDR3, sequences were annotated against IMGT germline references using PyIR, a Python wrapper for IgBLAST v1.9. Any read was removed if the V/J assignment was weak (E-value above 1e-6), the CDR3 was missing, or the read contained stop codons, out-of-frame junctions, or ambiguous translated residues. A V3J clonotype was defined by an identical inferred V gene, J gene, and CDR3 amino acid sequence. Percentage overlap between repertoires was calculated by dividing the number of shared unique clonotypes by the size of the smaller repertoire. Repertoire richness was assessed with RTK rarefaction, the Chao1 estimator, and Recon v2.1 estimates of unobserved clonotypes. OLGA was used to compute generation probabilities for all TCRbeta clonotypes that the gDNA method yielded from several donors. TCRdb's version of the immuneACCESS table is confined to in-frame rearrangements and falls short of the full clone set. An unresolved V gene accounts for under half of the shortfall where checked; the remainder is of unknown origin. That table supplies the V and J calls and clone size; D and trimming were determined from the DNA. A total of about 600,000 clones appear in this sample, roughly 98% of them only once. The ten largest account for approximately 0.3% of the sample.

CD8 naive samples were obtained by positive selection for CCR7 among CD45RO-negative cells, yielding a CD45RA+CCR7+ population from which TemRA cells were excluded. The donors were healthy, HIV-negative adults who had no recently reported acute infections or vaccinations. Every donor was a Caucasian adult living in Nashville, Tennessee, USA. After blood collection by leukapheresis, PBMCs were isolated using Ficoll-Histopaque density gradient centrifugation and then cryopreserved in the vapor phase of liquid nitrogen. Analytical flow cytometry was used to check the purity and quantity of each magnetically sorted T cell population. Each sorted fraction had its genomic DNA isolated and then quantified by UV absorbance on a Nanodrop 2000c. At the junction V is shortened by 3 bases and J by 1 base, with 7 bases in between. Per the germline V gene, ENHRY is the CDR1 and SYGVKD is the CDR2. Its CDR3 holds 14 amino acids, cysteine through phenylalanine. The retained sequence is limited to the CDR3, 42 bases, with the frame set at the first base.

This entry is derived from a study of shared clonotypes between healthy human individuals (dated by TCRdb to about 2020). Concerning the study at large: The cohort included three men and a couple of women between 18 and 49 years of age. Different laboratories and diverse techniques were used to prepare libraries and sequence TCR repertoires, to increase sequencing depth and limit assay-specific biases. For each donor, three plates each were used for CD4 naive and CD4 memory, two plates were used for CD8 naive, and one plate was used for CD8 memory. Leukapheresis yielded between about 0.94 and 8.9 billion PBMCs per donor. To estimate repertoire size and how much clonotype sharing occurs between individuals, the study deeply sequenced the blood TCR repertoires of about five healthy adults.

Study-wide findings and limitations: Larger estimated clonotype richness was generally found for naive subsets than for memory subsets. Sampling was restricted to blood, and TCR repertoires in tissue are likely to differ from TCR repertoires in blood. Based on pairwise subsampling, the degree of clonotype sharing among donors was expected to be affected by sequencing depth. Sharing across four donors was observed for roughly 5% of naive CD4, around 3.5% of naive CD8, about 2.5% of memory CD4, and roughly 0.4% of memory CD8 clonotypes. Clonotypes shared by all four sorted-subset donors showed higher generation probabilities than non-shared clonotypes. Rarefaction of sorted-subset datasets indicated incomplete sequencing despite the large sequencing depth. Because the study included only a small number of donors, the genetic and exposure-history diversity represented was limited.

Recombination joined TRBV10-3 with TRBJ2-1; a confident D gene designation cannot be given. The source material was naive CD8+ T cells sorted from blood. This specimen's cell subset or site label, interpreted: CD45RA+CCR7+. The TCR sequence derives from a man aged 30-40 years in good health. CDR3 protein: CAISDVDSYNEQFF. The DNA sequence is as follows: TGTGCCATCAGTGATGTAGATTCCTACAATGAGCAGTTCTTC.